Below, 3 T cell receptor beta chains from the same sample are listed, as sequenced in a study of T cells in women clearing cervical HPV infection. TCRdb keeps only in-frame clones here, not all; method: immunoSEQ multiplex PCR. The sample holds 19,000 or so clones. The specimen sequenced was blood buffy coat. All receptors come from a woman between 18 and 70 years old with a cervical HPV16 infection that either progressed to CIN3+ or cleared (not recorded which).

CDR3: CSARDRVVRTSGGTDTQYF. The sequenced part of the CDR3 DNA is TGCAGTGCTAGAGATCGAGTTGTCCGGACTAGCGGGGGTACAGATACG. The gene calls are TRBV20-1 and TRBJ2-3; TRBD2 agrees at 13 bases. The read falls 3 residues short of the CDR3 end, and the missing part is taken from the germline J gene. The CDR3 totals 19 residues. Per germline, CDR1 DFQATT and CDR2 SNEGSKA (reference sequence). Trimming cost V 0 bases and J 3 bases; bases outside gene matches: 12.

The sequenced CDR3 bases are TGTGCCAGCTCACCACTGTCGGGTGTCGGCGGGGTTGCCTACGAG. Encoded protein: CASSPLSGVGGVAYE. In full, the CDR3 is CASSPLSGVGGVAYEQYF. The V and J genes are TRBV18 and TRBJ2-7, with a possible D match to TRBD2 (6 bases). Read data end 3 residues before the CDR3 end; the end is taken from the germline J gene. Per the germline V gene, CDR1 is KGHSH and CDR2 is LQKENI. The CDR3 is 18 amino acids. Trimming removed 1 base from V and 2 bases from J, with 21 bases in between.

Worth noting for this clone: The sequenced fragment ends 3 residues before the CDR3 boundary, so the rest is inferred from the germline J gene. This chain joins TRBV14 and TRBJ1-4; perhaps TRBD1 as D (5 bases). CDR1 is SGHDN and CDR2 is FVKESK in the germline V gene. V was clipped by 0 bases and J by 8 bases, with 25 bases between them. CDR3 length: 19 residues. The chain's CDR3 is CASSQELGLGDSDREKLFF. The part of the CDR3 DNA that was read is TGTGCCAGCAGCCAAGAACTCGGCCTGGGAGACAGCGATCGGGAAAAA. The whole variable domain, remainder taken from reference TRBV14 and TRBJ1-4, is EAGVTQFPSHSVIEKGQTVTLRCDPISGHDNLYWYRRVMGKEIKFLLHFVKESKQDESGMPNNRFLAERTGGTYSTLKVQPAELEDSGVYFCASSQELGLGDSDREKLFFGSGTQLSVL.